Shown below are 8 T cell receptor beta chains from a single sample sequenced in a study of OX40 agonist ivuxolimab in advanced cancers. Sequenced by immunoSEQ multiplex PCR; TCRdb stores in-frame clones only, minus some. The sample contains approximately 68,000 clones, about nine tenths of which appear only once. Sequencing was performed on CD4+ or CD8+ T cells sorted from blood, taken in a trial of the OX40 agonist ivuxolimab. Receptor source: an adult with an advanced solid tumor such as melanoma, head and neck, liver or kidney cancer.

The genes are TRBV19 and TRBJ1-5; D perhaps matches TRBD1 (5 bases). CDR3 length: 15 amino acids. Germline V gene lookup returns CDR1 LNHDA and CDR2 SQIVND (reference sequence). Trimming took 2 bases from V and 6 from J, leaving 14 bases between them. The CDR3: CASSITGTPGQPQHF. CDR3 DNA: TGTGCCAGTAGTATAACCGGGACCCCCGGTCAGCCCCAGCATTTT.

The rearrangement joins TRBV4-1 to TRBJ1-5, with TRBD1 matching 7 bases. The CDR3 spans 14 residues. The germline CDR1 and CDR2 sequences are MGHRA and YSYEKL. V shed 4 bases, J shed 5 bases, and the junction held 5 bases outside the gene matches. The CDR3 reads CASSLRTGDQPQHF. The CDR3 DNA is TGCGCCAGCAGCCTACGGACAGGTGATCAGCCCCAGCATTTT.

J is TRBJ2-2 and V is TRBV6-5; D is undetermined. The germline CDR1 and CDR2 sequences are MNHEY and SVGAGI. This CDR3 comprises 13 residues. The V end lost 6 bases, the J end lost 3 bases, and 8 bases lay between the germline ends. CDR3: CASRVTHTGELFF. CDR3 coding DNA: TGTGCCAGCAGAGTGACTCACACCGGGGAGCTGTTTTTT.

The rearrangement joins TRBV5-1 to TRBJ2-1, with 9 bases fitting TRBD1. Germline trimming cut 6 bases from V and 6 bases from J; bases unmatched to any gene: 10. Germline assignment: CDR1 SGHRS and CDR2 YFSETQ. This CDR3 has 15 residues. DNA of the CDR3: TGCGCCAGCAACCCCGGGACAGGGATTTTCAATGAGCAGTTCTTC. This sequence encodes CASNPGTGIFNEQFF.

The chain is built from TRBV5-4 and TRBJ1-1; 8 nucleotides agree with TRBD1. This CDR3 spans 13 amino acids. The germline CDR1 and CDR2 sequences are SGHNT and YYREEE (reference sequence). V lost 4 bases to trimming and J lost 7 bases; unmatched junction nucleotides: 6. The CDR3 sequence is CASSPGQAYEAFF. DNA of the CDR3: TGTGCCAGCAGCCCGGGACAGGCGTATGAAGCTTTCTTT.

This clone was observed at least ten times. Different DNA sequences within this sample yield the same CDR3. The chain joins TRBV6-6 to TRBJ1-1; 7 nucleotides match TRBD1. Per germline, CDR1 MNHNY and CDR2 SVGAGI (reference sequence). This CDR3 comprises 11 residues. Trimming at V came to 6 bases and at J to 11 bases, leaving 6 bases not matched to a gene. CDR3 sequence (DNA): TGTGCCAGCAGCTTTGGACAGGACGCTTTCTTT. It translates to CASSFGQDAFF.

The rearrangement links TRBV5-4 to TRBJ2-7, with D tentatively TRBD2 (5 bases). V dropped 4 bases and J dropped 5 bases, with 13 bases sitting between them. CDR3 length: 13 residues. Germline lookup yields CDR1 SGHNT and CDR2 YYREEE (reference sequence). The CDR3 spells CASSIGIMDEQYF. CDR3 coding DNA: TGTGCCAGCAGCATCGGGATTATGGACGAGCAGTACTTC.

V is TRBV13 and J is TRBJ1-1; no reliable D call. The CDR3 runs to 15 residues. Between the trimmed V and J ends, which lost 5 bases and 4 bases, there was a span of 17 bases. In germline, CDR1 is PRHDT, CDR2 FYEKMQ (reference sequence). Written as DNA, the CDR3 is TGTGCCAGCAGCATACAGAGGATTCTGGGCACTGAAGCTTTCTTT. It codes for CASSIQRILGTEAFF.